These 9 T cell receptor beta chains were all obtained from the same sample, sequenced in a study of blood T cells in healthy people across ages. Primers used in a second PCR of about 7 to 12 cycles were a sample-barcoded 5' primer and a J-beta primer mix. TCRdb fed the 5' RACE reads into MiXCR, producing one record per CDR3 protein. The sample has about 650,000 distinct CDR3 sequences, approximately 29% seen once. The sequenced sample consisted of blood. The receptors derive from a woman at least 80 years old in good health.

This clonotype has only a few counts. The chain has TRBV9 and TRBJ2-4; tentatively, D is TRBD1 or TRBD2 (5 bases each). The CDR3 contains 13 residues. The germline V and J ends were trimmed by 4 bases and 9 bases, with 14 bases remaining between them. Germline CDR1 SGDLS, CDR2 YYNGEE. The CDR3 nucleotides are TGTGCCAGCAGCTCTGAGGGACGGAGCATTCAGTACTTC. This encodes CASSSEGRSIQYF.

The chain is built from TRBV2 and TRBJ2-3; D assignment may be TRBD1 or TRBD2 (5 bases each). V lost 3 bases to trimming and J lost 0 bases, with 10 bases between them. This CDR3 comprises 15 residues. Germline CDR1 reads SNHLY; CDR2 reads FYNNEI. The CDR3 loop is CASSDEGLSTDTQYF. DNA for the CDR3: TGTGCCAGCAGTGATGAGGGGTTAAGCACAGATACGCAGTATTTT.

To note about this clonotype: Possible read error: a much larger clone is one base away. V usage is TRBV30 and J usage is TRBJ1-2; D is unresolved. The CDR3 loop spans 15 amino acids. V lost 4 bases and J 7 bases, leaving 22 bases between the germline ends. Germline values: CDR1 GTSNPN, CDR2 SVGIG (reference sequence). CDR3 bases: TGTGCCTGGACCGCGGCCGCCGCGGGTTGGGGTGGCTACACCTTC. The encoded protein is CAWTAAAAGWGGYTF.

This clonotype was observed a single time. A much larger clone lies a single base off, so this may be a read error. V is TRBV6-2 or TRBV6-3 and J is TRBJ2-1; weak D call: TRBD2 (7 bases). With the DNA end fitting TRBJ2-7 better, the J assignment may be wrong. Per germline, CDR1 MNHEY and CDR2 SVGEGT. The CDR3 consists of 19 residues. The DNA for the CDR3 is TGTGCCAGCAGTTACCCCACCGGGCGTGGGGGGGCCTCCTACAATGAGCAGTACTTC. Translating gives CASSYPTGRGGASYNEQYF.

This rearrangement joins TRBV7-2 to TRBJ1-3; no clear D gene. Germline loops: CDR1 SGHTA, CDR2 FQGNSA. The CDR3 length is 14 residues. The ends were cut back, 5 bases at V and 4 bases at J, with 12 bases in the middle. CDR3 in DNA: TGTGCCAGCAGCCGGAACATCCAGGGAAACACCATATATTTT. This encodes CASSRNIQGNTIYF.

In regard to this clonotype: This clone may be a read error of a much larger clone one base away. The chain employs TRBV4-3 and TRBJ2-7, with D perhaps TRBD1 (5 bases). Trimming shortened V by 0 bases and J by 3 bases, and 12 bases separated the two germline ends. CDR3 length: 15 residues. The germline gives CDR1 LGHNA, CDR2 YSLEER. This CDR3 reads CASSQDSQTVYEQYF. Written as DNA, the CDR3 is TGCGCCAGCAGCCAAGATTCTCAGACAGTCTACGAGCAGTACTTC.

As to this clonotype: Since a much larger clone is just one base distant, this may be a read error. The chain recombines TRBV5-6 with TRBJ2-5; TRBD1 is a possible D gene (5 bases). The length of the CDR3 is 15 residues. Germline V gene lookup returns CDR1 SGHDT and CDR2 YYEEEE. Here the CDR3 DNA reads TGTGCCACCAGCTTGGACATCCAGTACCAAGAGACCCAGTACTTC. The encoded protein is CATSLDIQYQETQYF.

With respect to this clonotype: It may be a read error: a sequence one base away is much more abundant. V gene TRBV6-5 combines with J gene TRBJ1-2; no clear D. The CDR3 covers 13 residues. Germline V lookup: CDR1 MNHEY, CDR2 SVGAGI. The CDR3 nucleotides are TGTGCCAGCAGTCTTAGATCTAACGATGGCTACACCTTC. This sequence encodes CASSLRSNDGYTF.

The chain couples TRBV4-2 to TRBJ2-1; 9 bases map to TRBD2. After removal of 3 bases from V and 8 bases from J, the junction contained 8 bases not matched to a gene. CDR1 and CDR2 from the germline V gene are LGHNA and YNFKEQ. The CDR3 is made up of 15 amino acids. The CDR3 DNA sequence: TGTGCCAGCAGCCAGGGTAGCGGGAGTGCGGATGAGCAGTTCTTC. Residues: CASSQGSGSADEQFF.